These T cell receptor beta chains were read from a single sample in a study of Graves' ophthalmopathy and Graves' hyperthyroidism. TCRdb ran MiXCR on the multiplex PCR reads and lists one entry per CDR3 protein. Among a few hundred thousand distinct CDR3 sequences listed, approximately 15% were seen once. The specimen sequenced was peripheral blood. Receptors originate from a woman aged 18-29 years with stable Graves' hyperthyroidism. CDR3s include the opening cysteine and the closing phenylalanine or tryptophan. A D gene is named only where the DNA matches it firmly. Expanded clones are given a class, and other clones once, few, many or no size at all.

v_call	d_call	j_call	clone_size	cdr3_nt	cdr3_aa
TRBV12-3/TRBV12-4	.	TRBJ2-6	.	TGTGCCAGCAGTCCCGGCAGGGTTAGTGGGGCCAACGTCCTGACTTTC	CASSPGRVSGANVLTF
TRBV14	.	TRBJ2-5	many	TGTGCCAGCAGCTTCGCTGAAGAGACCCAGTACTTC	CASSFAEETQYF
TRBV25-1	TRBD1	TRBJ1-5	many	TGTGCCAGCAGGGGGGACAGTAATCAGCCCCAGCATTTT	CASRGDSNQPQHF
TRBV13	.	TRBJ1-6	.	TGTGCCAGCAGCTTCTGGAAGGAAGATAATTCACCCCTCCACTTT	CASSFWKEDNSPLHF
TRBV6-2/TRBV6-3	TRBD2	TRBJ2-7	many	TGTGCCAGCAGGGGTAGCGGGGCCTACGAGCAGTACTTC	CASRGSGAYEQYF
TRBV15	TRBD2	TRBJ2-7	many	TGTGCCGCCAGCGGACACGGGACTAGCGACACCTACGAGCAGTACTTC	CAASGHGTSDTYEQYF
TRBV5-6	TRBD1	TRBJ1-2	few	TGTGCCAGCAGCCCGGGGACAGGGAGCGGCTACACCTTC	CASSPGTGSGYTF
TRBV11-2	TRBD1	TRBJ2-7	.	TGTGCCAGCAGCCCCGCGGGACAGGGCCACTACGAGCAGTACTTC	CASSPAGQGHYEQYF
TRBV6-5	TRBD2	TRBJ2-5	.	TGTGCCAGCAGTTTCACTAGCGGGGGGAGAGAGACCCAGTACTTC	CASSFTSGGRETQYF
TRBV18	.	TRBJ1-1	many	TGTGCCAGCTCACCACGTGGAAGGGATGACACTGAAGCTTTCTTT	CASSPRGRDDTEAFF